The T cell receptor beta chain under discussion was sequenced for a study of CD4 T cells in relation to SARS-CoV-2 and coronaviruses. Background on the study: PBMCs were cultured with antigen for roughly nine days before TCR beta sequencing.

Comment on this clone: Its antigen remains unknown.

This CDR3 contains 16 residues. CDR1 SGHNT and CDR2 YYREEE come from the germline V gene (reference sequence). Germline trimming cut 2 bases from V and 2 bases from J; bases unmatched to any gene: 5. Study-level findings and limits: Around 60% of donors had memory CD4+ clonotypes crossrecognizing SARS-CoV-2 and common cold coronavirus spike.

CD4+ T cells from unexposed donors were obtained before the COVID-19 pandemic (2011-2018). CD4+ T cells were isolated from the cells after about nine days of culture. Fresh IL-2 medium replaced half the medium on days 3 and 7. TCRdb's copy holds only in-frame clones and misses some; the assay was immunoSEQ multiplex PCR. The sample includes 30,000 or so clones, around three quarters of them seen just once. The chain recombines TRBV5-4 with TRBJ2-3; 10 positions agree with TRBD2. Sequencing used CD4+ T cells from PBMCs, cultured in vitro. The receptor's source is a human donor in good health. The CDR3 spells CASSFGAGGTTDTQYF. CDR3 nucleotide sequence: TGTGCCAGCAGCTTCGGAGCGGGAGGGACCACAGATACGCAGTATTTT.